This T cell receptor (beta chain) comes out of a study of T cell responses to AZD1222 COVID-19 vaccine (dated by TCRdb to 2020 to 2023). Background on the whole study: AZD1222 recipients with second doses at about 4 weeks or about 12 weeks were pooled, because spike-specific TCR depth and breadth did not differ between schedules. A total of 230 or so trial participants underwent TCR sequencing, of whom around 200 received two doses of AZD1222 and 26 received two doses of the MenACWY control vaccine. Enrollment into the trials was organized by age into subgroups of 18-55, 56-69 and 70-plus years, and those subgroups contained roughly 150, 30 and 60 TCR-sequenced participants, respectively.

From cysteine to phenylalanine, the CDR3 is 13 amino acids long. Solely the CDR3 DNA is kept, with 39 bases framed from the first base. In the germline V gene (reference sequence), CDR1 corresponds to WNHNN and CDR2 to SYGVQD. V was cut back by 6 bases and J by 2 bases, leaving a gap of 10 bases between them. Explained via the paper, the time point label denotes: baseline before first vaccination. The vaccinee samples were drawn from two UK trials, COV001 and COV002, one of which was a single-blind randomized controlled phase 2/3 trial testing AZD1222 (ChAdOx1 nCoV-19) in healthy adults. For TCRbeta chain sequencing, PBMC samples from trial participants were taken at day 0 and at day 28 after the second dose. Study-wide findings and limitations: In the small 56-69-year group, the increase in depth fell short of significance, most likely because of low power. After two AZD1222 doses, both the breadth and the depth of spike-specific TCRs were significantly higher than at day 0 and than in MenACWY recipients. Because no samples from the day 14 peak response were available, repertoires could be characterized only after the peak T cell response. Participants were mostly white British and included more females than males, and it was suggested by the authors that clonal diversity may have been underestimated. Epitopes outside the regions mutated in the B.1.351 and B.1.1.7 variants were reportedly recognized by nearly half of the unique spike-specific TCRs. The whole spike protein was spanned by vaccine-associated CD4 TCRs, and dominant responses were seen in regions 160-218 and 743-854. Only 5 to 7 AZD1222 recipients were SARS-CoV-2 seropositive at baseline, limiting conclusions about previously exposed vaccinees.

On this clone itself: What antigen it recognizes has not been identified. It has no much larger one-base neighbor in the sample; base qualities were not kept.

The CDR3 regions of human TCRbeta chains were analyzed by immunosequencing. In the source study's methods: Repertoire TCRs were matched against a reference library of SARS-CoV-2-specific TCRs generated with the MIRA antigen-specificity platform. Breadth meant the fraction of unique TCRs that were SARS-CoV-2-associated, whereas depth meant the fraction of total T cells that were SARS-CoV-2-associated. Using the MIRA data, every spike-specific TCR was mapped to the spike region that the TCR reacted to and assigned to either a CD4 or a CD8 class. Log10-transformed breadth and depth values were compared by one-way ANOVA with Sidak's multiple comparisons tests. TCRdb took over this immuneACCESS table, retaining in-frame rearrangements with V and J assigned. Such tables are incomplete; in checked studies, under half of the missing clones stem from an unresolved V gene, and the remainder is unexplained. V and J calls and clone size come straight from that table; D and trimming were deduced from the DNA. This sample is represented by tens of thousands of clones; around nine tenths of them were singletons. The ten most abundant clones make up around 5.2% of the sample.

Sequencing was performed on peripheral blood, taken on day 0 of AZD1222 vaccination. The chain links TRBV10-1 with TRBJ2-5; the best D guess is TRBD1, with 6 bases matching. This TCR was recovered from an adult in good health. The nucleotide sequence is TGCGCCAGCAGCACCGGACAGCAAGAGACCCAGTACTTC. Translated, this gives CASSTGQQETQYF.